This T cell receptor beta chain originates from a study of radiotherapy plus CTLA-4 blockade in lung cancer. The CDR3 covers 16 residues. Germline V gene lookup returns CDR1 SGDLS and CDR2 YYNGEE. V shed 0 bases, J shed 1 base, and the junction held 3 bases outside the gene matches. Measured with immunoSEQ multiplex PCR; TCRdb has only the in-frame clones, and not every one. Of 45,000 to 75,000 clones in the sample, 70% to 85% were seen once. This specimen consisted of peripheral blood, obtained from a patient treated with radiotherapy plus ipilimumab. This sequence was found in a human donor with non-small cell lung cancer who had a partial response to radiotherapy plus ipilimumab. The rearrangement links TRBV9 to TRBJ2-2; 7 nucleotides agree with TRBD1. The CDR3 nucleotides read TGTGCCAGCAGCGTAGTGACAGGGTGGAACACCGGGGAGCTGTTTTTT. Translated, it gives CASSVVTGWNTGELFF.